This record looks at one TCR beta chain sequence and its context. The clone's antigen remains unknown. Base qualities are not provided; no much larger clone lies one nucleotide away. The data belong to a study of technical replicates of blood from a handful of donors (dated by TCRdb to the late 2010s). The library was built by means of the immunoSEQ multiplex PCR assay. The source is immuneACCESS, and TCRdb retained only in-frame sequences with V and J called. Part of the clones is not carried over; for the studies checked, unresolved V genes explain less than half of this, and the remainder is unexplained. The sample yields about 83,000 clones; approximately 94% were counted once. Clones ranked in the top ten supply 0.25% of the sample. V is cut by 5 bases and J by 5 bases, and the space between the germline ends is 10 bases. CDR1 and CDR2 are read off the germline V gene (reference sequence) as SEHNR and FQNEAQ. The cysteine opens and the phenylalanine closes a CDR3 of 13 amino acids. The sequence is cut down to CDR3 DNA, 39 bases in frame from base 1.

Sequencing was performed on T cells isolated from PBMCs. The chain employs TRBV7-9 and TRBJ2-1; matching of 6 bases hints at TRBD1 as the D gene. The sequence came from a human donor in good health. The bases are TGTGCCAGCAGCACTAGGACAGACAATGAGCAGTTCTTC. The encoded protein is CASSTRTDNEQFF.